Included here is one T cell receptor (beta chain) sequence, with context. The source of the sample is a study of blood T cell repertoires in COVID-19. Sequencing was performed with immunoSEQ multiplex PCR; in TCRdb, only in-frame clones are kept and a portion is missing. The sample records 95,000 to 150,000 clones, 88% being singletons. V shed 4 bases and J 5 bases; nucleotides not matched to a gene: 10. The germline gives CDR1 LNHDA, CDR2 SQIVND (reference sequence). This CDR3 is 15 amino acids long. The TCR was taken from a man between 50 and 59 years old with acute or convalescent COVID-19. This chain uses TRBV19 with TRBJ2-5, with 7 bases identical to TRBD1. Sequencing was performed on peripheral blood. The CDR3 DNA sequence: TGTGCCAGTAGTACACCGACAGGGTTGGGGGAGACCCAGTACTTC. Its translation is CASSTPTGLGETQYF.